The 18 T cell receptor beta chains given below trace back to one sample, sequenced in a study of blood T cells in healthy people across ages. Primed by a sample-barcoded 5' primer and a J-beta primer mix, a second PCR proceeded for 7 to 11 cycles. TCRdb re-analysed the 5' RACE reads in MiXCR, keeping a single row per CDR3 protein. The table has hundreds of thousands of distinct CDR3 sequences, roughly 41% seen once. Sequencing was carried out using blood. These receptors were taken from a man at least 80 years old in good health.

This clonotype was found many times. The rearrangement uses TRBV29-1 and TRBJ1-2; TRBD1 matches at 9 bases. Looked up from germline, CDR1 is SQVTM and CDR2 is ANQGSEA. The CDR3 is 15 residues long. V was clipped by 4 bases and J by 5 bases; unmatched bases: 11. The CDR3 reads CSVGSGTGSGYGYTF. The CDR3 DNA reads as TGCAGCGTTGGGTCCGGGACAGGGAGTGGGTATGGCTACACCTTC. The full variable domain, completed using reference TRBV29-1 and TRBJ1-2, is SAVISQKPSRDICQRGTSLTIQCQVDSQVTMMFWYRQQPGQSLTLIATANQGSEATYESGFVIDKFPISRPNLTFSTLTVSNMSPEDSSIYLCSVGSGTGSGYGYTFGSGTRLTVV.

The V and J genes are TRBV11-2 and TRBJ2-3, with 7 bases fitting TRBD2. J gave up 2 bases and V 5 bases, and 13 bases lay outside the gene matches. Germline V gene sequence: CDR1 SGHAT, CDR2 FQNNGV. The CDR3 covers 17 residues. Here the CDR3 DNA reads TGTGCCAGCAGCCCGCTGCAGGGACTAAGATTCACAGATACGCAGTATTTT. Amino acids: CASSPLQGLRFTDTQYF. The complete variable domain, with remaining parts taken from reference TRBV11-2 and TRBJ2-3, reads EAGVAQSPRYKIIEKRQSVAFWCNPISGHATLYWYQQILGQGPKLLIQFQNNGVVDDSQLPKDRFSAERLKGVDSTLKIQPAKLEDSAVYLCASSPLQGLRFTDTQYFGPGTRLTVL.

This clonotype has more than one count but fewer than ten. This chain uses TRBV10-2 with TRBJ2-7; 9 positions match TRBD1. V shed 7 bases and J 4 bases; nucleotides not matched to a gene: 11. This CDR3 comprises 15 residues. Germline lookup yields CDR1 WSHSY and CDR2 SAAADI. DNA for the CDR3: TGCGCCAGCAAACTCCCGGGGACAGGGTTTTACGAGCAGTACTTC. It codes for CASKLPGTGFYEQYF.

V and J are TRBV6-1 and TRBJ2-5; no definite D call. V was shortened by 0 bases and J by 1 base, with 6 bases between the two germline ends. Germline V gene lookup returns CDR1 MNHNS and CDR2 SASEGT. The CDR3 totals 14 residues. The CDR3 DNA sequence: TGTGCCAGCAGTGAAGCTAACACCCAAGAGACCCAGTACTTC. This codes for CASSEANTQETQYF.

This clonotype was picked up a small number of times. The chain recombines TRBV7-2 with TRBJ2-1; D unclear. The germline CDR1 and CDR2 sequences are SGHTA and FQGNSA. CDR3 length: 13 residues. Trimming left V 2 bases short and J 12 bases short, with 14 bases between. The CDR3 sequence: CASSLQVQQAQFF. CDR3 nucleotide sequence: TGTGCCAGCAGCTTACAAGTCCAGCAGGCGCAGTTCTTC. The variable domain in full, completed from reference TRBV7-2 and TRBJ2-1, reads GAGVSQSPSNKVTEKGKDVELRCDPISGHTALYWYRQSLGQGLEFLIYFQGNSAPDKSGLPSDRFSAERTGGSVSTLTIQRTQQEDSAVYLCASSLQVQQAQFFGPGTRLTVL.

The table lists this clonotype with a few counts. The genes are TRBV6-2 or TRBV6-3 and TRBJ1-1, with D perhaps matching TRBD1 (5 bases). The CDR3 is made up of 17 amino acids. Trimming took off 2 bases at V and 1 base at J, with 17 bases between the two ends. In germline, CDR1 is MNHEY, CDR2 SVGEGT. The CDR3: CASSYGGYGGRNTEAFF. CDR3 bases: TGTGCCAGCAGTTACGGGGGGTATGGAGGGCGGAACACTGAAGCTTTCTTT.

This rearrangement joins TRBV20-1 to TRBJ2-3; TRBD2 aligns across 7 bases. V was clipped by 5 bases and J by 3 bases; unmatched bases: 8. The CDR3 contains 14 residues. Germline V gene sequence: CDR1 DFQATT, CDR2 SNEGSKA (reference sequence). CDR3 loop: CSAGGSTLTDTQYF. Here the CDR3 DNA reads TGCAGTGCTGGCGGGAGTACCTTGACAGATACGCAGTATTTT.

This clonotype was seen a few times. The chain has TRBV9 and TRBJ2-1, with 7 bases matching TRBD2. The CDR3 covers 12 residues. Germline V gene lookup returns CDR1 SGDLS and CDR2 YYNGEE. The V gene end was trimmed by 2 bases and the J gene end by 13 bases; junction bases not matched to a gene: 6. Written as DNA, the CDR3 is TGTGCCAGCAGCGTGGGGGGGGAGACCCAGTTCTTC. Translated: CASSVGGETQFF.

This clonotype has only a few counts. The rearrangement uses TRBV20-1 and TRBJ2-1, with a tentative D call TRBD2 (5 bases). CDR1 DFQATT and CDR2 SNEGSKA come from the germline V gene (reference sequence). CDR3 length: 13 amino acids. Trimming removed 0 bases at V and 6 bases at J, with 9 bases between. The CDR3 sequence is CSARDVRGNEQFF. In DNA form, the CDR3 reads TGCAGTGCTAGAGATGTCCGGGGCAATGAGCAGTTCTTC.

This clonotype has more than one count but fewer than ten. The chain employs TRBV11-2 and TRBJ1-1; D possibly corresponds to TRBD1 (6 bases). The CDR3 loop spans 13 amino acids. Trimming left V 1 base short and J 7 bases short, with 10 bases between. Germline assignment: CDR1 SGHAT and CDR2 FQNNGV. The CDR3 sequence is CASSLVRGGEAFF. The CDR3 nucleotides are TGTGCCAGCAGCTTAGTTAGGGGGGGTGAAGCTTTCTTT. The variable domain in full, completed from reference TRBV11-2 and TRBJ1-1, reads EAGVAQSPRYKIIEKRQSVAFWCNPISGHATLYWYQQILGQGPKLLIQFQNNGVVDDSQLPKDRFSAERLKGVDSTLKIQPAKLEDSAVYLCASSLVRGGEAFFGQGTRLTVV.

As for this clonotype: A junction end diverges from the germline sequence, so it may reflect a read error. The rearrangement links TRBV28 to TRBJ2-1; 14 positions match TRBD2. Per germline, CDR1 MDHEN and CDR2 SYDVKM. The length of the CDR3 is 17 residues. CDR3 sequence (DNA): TGTACCAGCAGTGCCTCTGGGACTAGCGGGAGAGACCATGAGCAGTTCTTC. Amino acids: CTSSASGTSGRDHEQFF. The full variable domain, completed using reference TRBV28 and TRBJ2-1, is DVKVTQSSRYLVKRTGEKVFLECVQDMDHENMFWYRQDPGLGLRLIYFSYDVKMKEKGDIPEGYSVSREKKERFSLILESASTNQTSMYLCTSSASGTSGRDHEQFFGPGTRLTVL.

The rearrangement joins TRBV5-1 to TRBJ1-2; 9 bases are a match to TRBD1. Germline values: CDR1 SGHRS, CDR2 YFSETQ. J lost 5 bases, V lost 4 bases, and 6 bases had no gene match. The CDR3 consists of 14 residues. CDR3 in amino acids: CASSPLGQGYGYTF. The CDR3 coding sequence is TGCGCCAGCAGCCCTCTGGGACAGGGTTATGGCTACACCTTC.

The chain combines TRBV25-1 with TRBJ2-1, with D perhaps TRBD2 (6 bases). The CDR3 length is 16 residues. Germline values: CDR1 MGHDK, CDR2 SYGVNS. The ends were cut back, 5 bases at V and 4 bases at J, with 18 bases in the middle. CDR3 amino acids: CASSKPQVRGYNEQFF. CDR3 coding DNA: TGTGCCAGCAGTAAACCGCAGGTACGGGGGTACAATGAGCAGTTCTTC.

The chain uses TRBV18 and TRBJ2-7; 10 bases map to TRBD2. Germline CDR1 reads KGHSH; CDR2 reads LQKENI. Trimming removed 5 bases from V and 3 bases from J; junction bases left unmatched: 13. There are 17 residues in the CDR3. CDR3 residues: CASSTISGTSENYEQYF. The DNA for the CDR3 is TGTGCCAGCTCAACGATTTCCGGGACTAGCGAAAACTACGAGCAGTACTTC.

This clonotype was counted once. This rearrangement joins TRBV7-8 to TRBJ1-5, with a weak D call TRBD1 (5 bases). The CDR3 is 18 residues long. Trimming left V 1 base short and J 2 bases short, with 18 bases between. Germline V CDR1 and CDR2: SGHVS, FQNEAQ. The CDR3 here is CASSLGGAVGGGNQPQHF. DNA of the CDR3: TGTGCCAGCAGCTTAGGAGGGGCGGTGGGGGGAGGCAATCAGCCCCAGCATTTT.

V and J are TRBV20-1 and TRBJ1-5; 9 bases match TRBD1. Germline assignment: CDR1 DFQATT and CDR2 SNEGSKA (reference sequence). The ends lost 1 base at V and 5 bases at J; junction bases unmatched: 9. This CDR3 has 16 residues. The CDR3 reads CSARVPTGGVHQPQHF. The CDR3 region has the DNA TGCAGTGCTAGAGTTCCAACAGGGGGCGTACATCAGCCCCAGCATTTT.

This clonotype was seen a few times. The chain has TRBV6-1 and TRBJ2-1; 8 positions match TRBD2. The length of the CDR3 is 15 residues. V dropped 8 bases and J dropped 2; count of bases not matched to a gene: 8. The germline V gene has CDR1 MNHNS and CDR2 SASEGT. The CDR3 protein is CASGEAGVAYNEQFF. Here the CDR3 DNA reads TGTGCCAGCGGGGAAGCGGGGGTCGCCTACAATGAGCAGTTCTTC.

This chain connects TRBV7-3 to TRBJ2-7, with TRBD1 matching over 10 bases. TRBJ2-5 matches the DNA end more closely, so the J call is doubtful. The CDR3 has 17 residues. The germline V gene has CDR1 SGHTA and CDR2 FQGTGA. The CDR3 region is CASTLRPDRGLRETQYF. The CDR3 nucleotides read TGTGCCAGCACCCTAAGGCCGGACAGGGGGTTAAGGGAGACCCAGTACTTC.